Included here is one T cell receptor (beta chain) sequence, with context. Assay: immunoSEQ multiplex PCR; the TCRdb copy retains only in-frame clones and omits some. The table shows about 57,000 clones, with roughly 78% occurring only once. This sample stems from a study of blood T cell repertoires in COVID-19. The length of the CDR3 is 15 residues. Germline CDR1 is KGHDR and CDR2 is SFDVKD. V gave up 2 bases and J gave up 3 bases, with 10 bases separating them. The TCR comes from a woman aged 80 or older with acute or convalescent COVID-19. The specimen was peripheral blood. The J gene is TRBJ1-5, the V gene TRBV24-1; D is uncertain. The CDR3 nucleotides read TGTGCCACCAGTGATTCCGGACTGATCAATCAGCCCCAGCATTTT. This gives the protein CATSDSGLINQPQHF.